The clone carrying this TCR beta chain showed up many times. As yet, its antigen is unknown. V was pared by 1 base and J by 1 base, with 25 bases between. This CDR3 has 21 residues. Germline V gene lookup returns CDR1 LGHNA and CDR2 YNFKEQ. This entry comes from a study of T-cell reconstitution after alpha-beta-depleted transplantation in children. General observations from the study: T-cell numbers and diversity one year post-transplant derived largely from freshly generated T cells. About two months after transplant, alpha-beta T cells reportedly came from several hundred expanded graft clones.

Unique molecular identifiers were used to barcode this TCRbeta library. TCRdb called the PCR reads again in MiXCR, with one record for every CDR3 protein. The sample shows about 260,000 distinct CDR3 sequences, 6.5% to 9% of them seen only once. Sample: PBMCs, mostly from graft donor cells, taken 180 days after TCRalphabeta/CD19-depleted stem cell transplant. The receptor was derived from a male patient under 18 who had a stem cell transplant for acute lymphoblastic leukemia, so the T cells may come from the graft donor. The chain uses TRBV4-2 and TRBJ2-2; no reliable D call. The CDR3 DNA reads as TGTGCCAGCAGCCAAGGTCGCCACTCGCAACGGATACGAAAGAACACCGGGGAGCTGTTTTTT. It specifies CASSQGRHSQRIRKNTGELFF.